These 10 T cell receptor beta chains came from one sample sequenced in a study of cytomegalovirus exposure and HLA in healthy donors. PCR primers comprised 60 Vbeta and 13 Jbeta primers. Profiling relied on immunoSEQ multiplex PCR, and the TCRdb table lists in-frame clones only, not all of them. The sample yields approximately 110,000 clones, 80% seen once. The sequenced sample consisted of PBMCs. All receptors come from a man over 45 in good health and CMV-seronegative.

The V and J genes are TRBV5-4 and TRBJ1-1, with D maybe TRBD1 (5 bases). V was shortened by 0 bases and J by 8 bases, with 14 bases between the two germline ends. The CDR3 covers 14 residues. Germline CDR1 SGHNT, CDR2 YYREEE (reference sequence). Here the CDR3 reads CASSLGQSSKEAFF. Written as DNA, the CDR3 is TGTGCCAGCAGCTTGGGACAGTCTTCAAAGGAAGCTTTCTTT.

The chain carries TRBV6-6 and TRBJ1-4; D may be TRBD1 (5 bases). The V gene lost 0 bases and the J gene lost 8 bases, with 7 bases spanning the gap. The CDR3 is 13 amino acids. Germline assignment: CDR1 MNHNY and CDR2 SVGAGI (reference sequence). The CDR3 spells CASSYSGREKLFF. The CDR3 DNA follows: TGTGCCAGCAGTTACTCGGGGCGAGAAAAACTGTTTTTT.

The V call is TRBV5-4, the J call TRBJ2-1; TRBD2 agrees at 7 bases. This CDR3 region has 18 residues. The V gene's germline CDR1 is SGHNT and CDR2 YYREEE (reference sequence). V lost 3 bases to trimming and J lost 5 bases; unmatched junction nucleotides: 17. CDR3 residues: CASSSGSIPGLQDNEQFF. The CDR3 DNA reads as TGTGCCAGCAGCTCGGGGTCAATACCGGGACTACAAGACAATGAGCAGTTCTTC.

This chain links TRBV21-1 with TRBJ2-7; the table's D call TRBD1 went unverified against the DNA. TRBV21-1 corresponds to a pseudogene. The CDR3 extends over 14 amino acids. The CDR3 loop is CASSNGTGGYEQYF. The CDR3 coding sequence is TGTGCCAGCAGCAACGGGACAGGGGGGTACGAGCAGTACTTC.

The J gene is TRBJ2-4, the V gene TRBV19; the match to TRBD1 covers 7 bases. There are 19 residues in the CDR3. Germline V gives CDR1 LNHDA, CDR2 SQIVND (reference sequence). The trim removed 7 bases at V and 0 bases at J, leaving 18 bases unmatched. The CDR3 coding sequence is TGTGCCAGTACCGCCCTAGCAGGGGGTCCCAATCTAGCCAAAAACATTCAGTACTTC. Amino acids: CASTALAGGPNLAKNIQYF.

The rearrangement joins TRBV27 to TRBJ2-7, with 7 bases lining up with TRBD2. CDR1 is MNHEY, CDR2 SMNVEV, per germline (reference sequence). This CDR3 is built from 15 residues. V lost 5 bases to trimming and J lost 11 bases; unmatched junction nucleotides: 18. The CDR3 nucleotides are TGTGCCAGCAGTCAAACGGGTCGGGGGGTTGGTTCCGAGTACTTC. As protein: CASSQTGRGVGSEYF.

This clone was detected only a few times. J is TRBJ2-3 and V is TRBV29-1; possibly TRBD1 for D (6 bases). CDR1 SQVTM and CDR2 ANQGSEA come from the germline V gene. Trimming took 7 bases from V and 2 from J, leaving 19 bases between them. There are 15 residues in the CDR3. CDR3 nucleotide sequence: TGCAGCGCCCTAAGCCCACAGGGAACCACAGATACGCAGTATTTT. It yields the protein CSALSPQGTTDTQYF.

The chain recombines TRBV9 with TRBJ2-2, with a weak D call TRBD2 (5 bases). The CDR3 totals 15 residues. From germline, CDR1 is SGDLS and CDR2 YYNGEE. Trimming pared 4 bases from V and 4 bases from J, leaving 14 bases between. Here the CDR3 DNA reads TGTGCCAGCAGCCCCTACGGAGGCTCCACCGGGGAGCTGTTTTTT. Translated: CASSPYGGSTGELFF. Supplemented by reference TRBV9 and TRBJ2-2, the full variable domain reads DSGVTQTPKHLITATGQRVTLRCSPRSGDLSVYWYQQSLDQGLQFLIQYYNGEERAKGNILERFSAQQFPDLHSELNLSSLELGDSALYFCASSPYGGSTGELFFGEGSRLTVL.

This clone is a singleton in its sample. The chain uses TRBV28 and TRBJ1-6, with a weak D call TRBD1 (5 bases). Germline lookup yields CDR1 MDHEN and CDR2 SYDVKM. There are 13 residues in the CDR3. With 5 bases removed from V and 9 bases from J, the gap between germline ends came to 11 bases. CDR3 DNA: TGTGCCAGCAGTGGCAGGGTGATTTCACCCCTCCACTTT. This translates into CASSGRVISPLHF.

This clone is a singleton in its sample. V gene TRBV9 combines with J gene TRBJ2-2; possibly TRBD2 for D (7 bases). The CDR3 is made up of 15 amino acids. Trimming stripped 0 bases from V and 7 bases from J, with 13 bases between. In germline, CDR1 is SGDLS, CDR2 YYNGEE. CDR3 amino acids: CASSVVGGGSGELFF. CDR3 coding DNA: TGTGCCAGCAGCGTAGTTGGGGGGGGCAGCGGGGAGCTGTTTTTT.